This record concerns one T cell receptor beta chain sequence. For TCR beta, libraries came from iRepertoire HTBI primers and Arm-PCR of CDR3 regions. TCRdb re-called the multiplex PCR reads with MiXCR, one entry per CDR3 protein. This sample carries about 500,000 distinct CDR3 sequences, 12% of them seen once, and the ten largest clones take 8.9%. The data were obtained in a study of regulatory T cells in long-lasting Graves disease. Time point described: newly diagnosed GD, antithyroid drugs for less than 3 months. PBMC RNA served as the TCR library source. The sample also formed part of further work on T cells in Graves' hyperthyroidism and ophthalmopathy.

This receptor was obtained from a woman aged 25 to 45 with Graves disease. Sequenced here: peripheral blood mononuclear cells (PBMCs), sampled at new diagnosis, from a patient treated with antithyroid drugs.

CDR3 nucleotide sequence: TGTGCCAGCAGTTTAAGGGGATTCCGGAACCAGGCCCTCCACTTT. Protein: CASSLRGFRNQALHF. The J gene is TRBJ1-6, the V gene TRBV28, with D possibly matching TRBD1 (5 bases). CDR1 and CDR2 from the germline V gene are MDHEN and SYDVKM. Trimming took off 2 bases at V and 14 bases at J, with 19 bases between the two ends. This CDR3 spans 15 amino acids.